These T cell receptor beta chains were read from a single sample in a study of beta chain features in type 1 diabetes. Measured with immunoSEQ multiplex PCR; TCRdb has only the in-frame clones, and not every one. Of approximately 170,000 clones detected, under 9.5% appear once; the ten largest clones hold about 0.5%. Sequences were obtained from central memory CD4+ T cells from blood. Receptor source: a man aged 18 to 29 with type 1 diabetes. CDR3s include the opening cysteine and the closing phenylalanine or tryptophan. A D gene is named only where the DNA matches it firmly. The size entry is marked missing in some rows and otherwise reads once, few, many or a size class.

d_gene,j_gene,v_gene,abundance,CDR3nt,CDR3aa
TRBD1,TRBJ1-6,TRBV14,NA,TGTGCCAGCAGCCGCCTGGGACAGGGATTGAATTCACCCCTCCACTTT,CASSRLGQGLNSPLHF
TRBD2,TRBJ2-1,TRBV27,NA,TGTGCCAGCAGTCCACCGGGACTAGCGGGGGGGCGAGAGCAGTTCTTC,CASSPPGLAGGREQFF
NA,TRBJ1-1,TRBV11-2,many,TGTGCCAGCAGCCACTTTGGCACTGAAGCTTTCTTT,CASSHFGTEAFF
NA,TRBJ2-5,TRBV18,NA,TGTGCCAGCTCACCTGGCTCAGGAGAGACCCAGTACTTC,CASSPGSGETQYF
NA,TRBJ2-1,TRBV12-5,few,TGTGCTAGTGGTTTGGAACAGGGAAGCTCCTACAATGAGCAGTTCTTC,CASGLEQGSSYNEQFF
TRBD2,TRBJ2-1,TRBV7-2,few,TGTGCCAGCAGCTTAGGACTAGCGGTCGGTGAGCAGTTCTTC,CASSLGLAVGEQFF
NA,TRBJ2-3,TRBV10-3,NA,TGTGCCATTGGAGGTAGCACAGATACGCAGTATTTT,CAIGGSTDTQYF
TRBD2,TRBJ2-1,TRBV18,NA,TGTGCCAGCTCACCAACTAGCGGGGGATACAATGAGCAGTTCTTC,CASSPTSGGYNEQFF
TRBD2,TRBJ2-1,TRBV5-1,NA,TGCGCCAGCAGCCAAGCGGGAGACTCCTACAATGAGCAGTTCTTC,CASSQAGDSYNEQFF
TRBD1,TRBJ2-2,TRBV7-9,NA,TGTGCCCGCGGGACAGGGGGTCATACCGGGGAGCTGTTTTTT,CARGTGGHTGELFF
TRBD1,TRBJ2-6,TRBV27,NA,TGTGCCAGCAGTTTAACCGGGACAGCTGGGGCCAACGTCCTGACTTTC,CASSLTGTAGANVLTF
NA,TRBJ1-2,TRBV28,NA,TGTGCCAGCAGTCGACGAGGTTATGGCTACACCTTC,CASSRRGYGYTF
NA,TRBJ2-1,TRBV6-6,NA,TGTGCCAGCAGTGTTAGTTACAATGAGCAGTTCTTC,CASSVSYNEQFF
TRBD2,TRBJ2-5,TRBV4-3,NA,TGCGCCAGCAGCCAATCCCCCATTACAGCGGGGAGGCCCGAGACCCAGTACTTC,CASSQSPITAGRPETQYF
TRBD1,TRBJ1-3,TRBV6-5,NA,TGTGCCAGCAGTTACTTGACAGGGTCTAACACCATATATTTT,CASSYLTGSNTIYF
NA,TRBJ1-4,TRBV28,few,TGTGCCAGCAGGTCGGGTGGAACTAATGAAAAACTGTTTTTT,CASRSGGTNEKLFF
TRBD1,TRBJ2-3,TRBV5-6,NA,TGTGCCAGCAGCCGTGACAGGGGGCTGTCTAGCACAGATACGCAGTATTTT,CASSRDRGLSSTDTQYF
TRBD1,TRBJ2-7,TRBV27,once,TGTGCCAGCAGCACTATAGCCGGGACAGGGCACTACGAGCAGTACTTC,CASSTIAGTGHYEQYF
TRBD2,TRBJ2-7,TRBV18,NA,TGTGCCAGCTCACCACTCGCAGCCGGGGGGAACCCCTACGAGCAGTACTTC,CASSPLAAGGNPYEQYF
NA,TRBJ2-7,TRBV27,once,TGTGCCAGCAGTCTGAGGCTAAACTCCTACGAGCAGTACTTC,CASSLRLNSYEQYF
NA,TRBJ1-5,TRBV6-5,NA,TGTGCCAGCAGTTCTTGGCCCCGGGGCAATCAGCCCCAGCATTTT,CASSSWPRGNQPQHF
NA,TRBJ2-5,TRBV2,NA,TGTGCCAGCAGTCGAGACTTTCGAGAGACCCAGTACTTC,CASSRDFRETQYF
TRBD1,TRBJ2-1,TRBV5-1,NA,TGCGCCAGCAGCCAGGGACAGGCTAACTACAATGAGCAGTTCTTC,CASSQGQANYNEQFF
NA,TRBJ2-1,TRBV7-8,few,TGTGCCAGCAGCTTACTAGGTGAGCAGTTCTTC,CASSLLGEQFF
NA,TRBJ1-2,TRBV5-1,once,TGCGCCAGCAGCTTGTCCCAGGGCCCTAACTATGGCTACACCTTC,CASSLSQGPNYGYTF
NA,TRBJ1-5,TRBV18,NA,TGTGCCAGCTCACCGGCCCCAGGGAACGATCAGCCCCAGCATTTT,CASSPAPGNDQPQHF
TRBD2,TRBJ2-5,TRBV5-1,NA,TGCGCCAGCAGCTTGGAAACGCTAGCGGGAGTAGGTGCCGAGACCCAGTACTTC,CASSLETLAGVGAETQYF
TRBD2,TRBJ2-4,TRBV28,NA,TGTGCCAGCACTCCTCCGGGACTAAAAAACATTCAGTACTTC,CASTPPGLKNIQYF
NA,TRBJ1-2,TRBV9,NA,TGTGCCAGCAGCGTAGGTGGGGCCGGGTCGAACTATGGCTACACCTTC,CASSVGGAGSNYGYTF
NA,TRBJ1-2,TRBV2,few,TGTGCCAGTCAGGATTTGGGCCAGGTAGAGGGTGGCTACACCTTC,CASQDLGQVEGGYTF
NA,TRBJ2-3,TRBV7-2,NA,TGTGCCAGCGCCGGCTGGGGGGGCCTAGATACGCAGTATTTT,CASAGWGGLDTQYF
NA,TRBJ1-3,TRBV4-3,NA,TGCGCCAGCAGCCAAGGGGCCGTCTCTGGAAACACCATATATTTT,CASSQGAVSGNTIYF
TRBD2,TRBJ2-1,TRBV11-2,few,TGTGCCAGCAGCTTTAGCGGGGGTTACAATGAGCAGTTCTTC,CASSFSGGYNEQFF
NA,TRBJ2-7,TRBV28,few,TGTGCCAGCAGTTCCGGGTCAAACTACGAGCAGTACTTC,CASSSGSNYEQYF
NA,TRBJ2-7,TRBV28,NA,TGTGCCAGCAGTTTACCCAACTACGAGCAGTACTTC,CASSLPNYEQYF
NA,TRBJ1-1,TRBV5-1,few,TGCGCCAGCGGCGACAGAGACACTGAAGCTTTCTTT,CASGDRDTEAFF
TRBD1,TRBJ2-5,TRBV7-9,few,TGTGCCAGCAGCTTAGAACAGGGGTGGCAAGAGACCCAGTACTTC,CASSLEQGWQETQYF
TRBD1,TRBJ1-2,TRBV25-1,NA,TGTGCCAGCAGCAGGACAGGGGGGAGTCGAGATTCTGGCTACACCTTC,CASSRTGGSRDSGYTF
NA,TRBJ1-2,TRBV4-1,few,TGCGCCAGCAGCTCTAAGGGACATCCCGGTCAGGACTATGGCTACACCTTC,CASSSKGHPGQDYGYTF
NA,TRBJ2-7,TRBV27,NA,TGTGCCAGCAGTTACATAAGCTCCTACGAGCAGTACTTC,CASSYISSYEQYF
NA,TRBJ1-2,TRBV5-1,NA,TGCGCCAGCAGCCTACAGGTAACCTATGGCTACACCTTC,CASSLQVTYGYTF
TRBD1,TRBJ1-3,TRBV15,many,TGTGCCACCAGCAGAGATACAGGGGCGGGAAGCACCATATATTTT,CATSRDTGAGSTIYF
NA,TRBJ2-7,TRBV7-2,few,TGTGCCAGCAGCTTAGTCGCGAGGGAGCCGGGGGAGCAGTACTTC,CASSLVAREPGEQYF
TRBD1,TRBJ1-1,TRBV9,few,TGTGCCAGCAGCGTGACAGGGCTGAACACTGAAGCTTTCTTT,CASSVTGLNTEAFF
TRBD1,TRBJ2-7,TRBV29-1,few,TGCAGCGCCTCAACAGGGGGCGAGCAGTACTTC,CSASTGGEQYF
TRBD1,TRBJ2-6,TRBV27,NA,TGTGCCAGCAGTTTATTTGGGACAGCCTACTCTGGGGCCAACGTCCTGACTTTC,CASSLFGTAYSGANVLTF
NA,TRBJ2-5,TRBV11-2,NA,TGTGCCAGCAGCTTTCAGGGGGAGACCCAGTACTTC,CASSFQGETQYF
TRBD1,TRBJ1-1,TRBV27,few,TGTGCCAGCAGTCCCTGGACAGGGGGCGGTGAAGCTTTCTTT,CASSPWTGGGEAFF
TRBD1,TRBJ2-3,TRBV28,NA,TGTGCCAGCAGTACAGGGGTGGATACGCAGTATTTT,CASSTGVDTQYF
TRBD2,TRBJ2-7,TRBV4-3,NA,TGCGCCAGCAGCCAAGAGGGGGGGTGGGAGCAGTACTTC,CASSQEGGWEQYF